The rows below give T cell receptor beta chains drawn from one sample of a study of shared clonotypes between healthy human individuals. The assay was immunoSEQ multiplex PCR, and TCRdb's table has in-frame clones only and misses some. This table holds hundreds of thousands of clones, 90% to 95% found once. The sequenced sample consisted of naive CD8+ T cells sorted from blood. The receptors come from a man aged 25 to 40 in good health. CDR3s include the opening cysteine and the closing phenylalanine or tryptophan. The D gene is left open where the match is weak. Expanded clones get a size class; other rows say once, few or many, or leave the size out.

NA,NA,TRBJ2-7,TRBV4-1,CASSHRGTETYEQYF,TGCGCCAGCAGCCATCGAGGGACGGAAACTTACGAGCAGTACTTC
NA,NA,TRBJ2-2,TRBV11-2,CASSVSRAQENTGELFF,TGTGCCAGCAGCGTAAGTCGGGCCCAGGAGAACACCGGGGAGCTGTTTTTT
NA,NA,TRBJ1-2,TRBV29-1,CSVEKGDFTYGYTF,TGCAGCGTTGAAAAAGGGGATTTTACGTATGGCTACACCTTC
NA,TRBD1,TRBJ2-1,TRBV4-1,CASSPGGNYNEQFF,TGCGCCAGCAGCCCAGGGGGCAACTACAATGAGCAGTTCTTC
NA,NA,TRBJ2-2,TRBV5-1,CASSLWTGELFF,TGCGCCAGCAGCCTGTGGACCGGGGAGCTGTTTTTT
few,TRBD1,TRBJ2-5,TRBV29-1,CSVEEPGQGETQYF,TGCAGCGTTGAAGAGCCGGGACAGGGAGAGACCCAGTACTTC
NA,NA,TRBJ2-3,TRBV7-2,CASRHGGRGTDTQYF,TGTGCCAGCCGTCATGGGGGCCGGGGCACAGATACGCAGTATTTT
NA,NA,TRBJ2-7,TRBV6-6,CASSSGTASSYEQYF,TGTGCCAGCAGTTCCGGGACGGCTAGCTCCTACGAGCAGTACTTC
NA,NA,TRBJ2-2,TRBV28,CAIAGMNTGELFF,TGTGCCATTGCAGGGATGAACACCGGGGAGCTGTTTTTT
once,NA,TRBJ1-2,TRBV5-6,CASSSHVADYGYTF,TGTGCCAGCAGCTCCCATGTCGCGGACTATGGCTACACCTTC
NA,NA,TRBJ2-3,TRBV27,CASSGTSTDTQYF,TGTGCCAGCAGTGGAACGAGCACAGATACGCAGTATTTT
NA,TRBD1,TRBJ2-7,TRBV6-5,CASTPGTGLSEQYF,TGTGCCAGCACCCCCGGGACAGGGTTGTCCGAGCAGTACTTC
NA,NA,TRBJ2-5,TRBV7-9,CASRASGSRETQYF,TGTGCCAGCAGGGCTTCCGGATCGAGGGAGACCCAGTACTTC
NA,NA,TRBJ1-2,TRBV9,CASSVEPTDSLHGYTF,TGTGCCAGCAGCGTCGAACCGACTGACAGTCTACATGGCTACACCTTC
NA,NA,TRBJ2-3,TRBV28,CASSLSAPGRPVADTQYF,TGTGCCAGCAGTTTATCGGCCCCCGGGCGGCCCGTAGCAGATACGCAGTATTTT
NA,NA,TRBJ2-1,TRBV27,CASSPGPTEQFF,TGTGCCAGCAGCCCGGGTCCAACGGAGCAGTTCTTC
NA,NA,TRBJ1-1,TRBV27,CASSLSRQNTEAFF,TGTGCCAGCAGTTTATCGAGGCAGAACACTGAAGCTTTCTTT
NA,TRBD2,TRBJ2-3,TRBV30,CAWSSSGLSTDTQYF,TGTGCCTGGAGTTCTAGCGGGCTAAGCACAGATACGCAGTATTTT
NA,NA,TRBJ2-3,TRBV27,CASSPRWGSTDTQYF,TGTGCCAGCAGTCCTCGGTGGGGTTCCACAGATACGCAGTATTTT
NA,NA,TRBJ2-3,TRBV7-9,CAGTGVTDTQYF,TGTGCCGGAACAGGAGTCACAGATACGCAGTATTTT
NA,NA,TRBJ2-2,TRBV4-1,CASSQMPGGLGGELFF,TGCGCCAGCAGCCAAATGCCGGGGGGCCTCGGCGGGGAGCTGTTTTTT
NA,TRBD1,TRBJ1-3,TRBV13,CASSDDRDSGNTIYF,TGTGCCAGCAGCGATGACAGGGACTCTGGAAACACCATATATTTT
NA,NA,TRBJ2-1,TRBV18,CASSPGQRLYNEQFF,TGTGCCAGCTCACCAGGTCAAAGGCTCTACAATGAGCAGTTCTTC
NA,NA,TRBJ2-3,TRBV15,CATSREAGGESDTQYF,TGTGCCACCAGCAGAGAGGCAGGCGGAGAATCAGATACGCAGTATTTT
NA,TRBD1,TRBJ1-2,TRBV28,CASSPTRDRGYGYTF,TGTGCCAGCAGTCCCACACGGGACAGGGGTTATGGCTACACCTTC
NA,NA,TRBJ2-3,TRBV30,CAWSDGTQYF,TGTGCCTGGAGTGACGGTACGCAGTATTTT
NA,NA,TRBJ2-1,TRBV11-2,CASSLGPYNEQFF,TGTGCCAGCAGCCTAGGACCTTACAATGAGCAGTTCTTC
NA,NA,TRBJ2-1,TRBV10-3,CAIRIDPSYNEQFF,TGTGCCATCAGGATAGATCCTTCCTACAATGAGCAGTTCTTC
NA,NA,TRBJ2-3,TRBV7-2,CASSLGGPRGDTQYF,TGTGCCAGCAGCTTAGGTGGGCCCCGAGGAGATACGCAGTATTTT
NA,NA,TRBJ2-7,TRBV5-5,CASSHTNKKQYF,TGTGCCAGCAGCCACACAAATAAGAAGCAGTACTTC
NA,NA,TRBJ2-7,TRBV4-1,CASSPDSAFYYEQYF,TGCGCCAGCAGCCCAGATAGCGCGTTTTACTACGAGCAGTACTTC
NA,NA,TRBJ1-2,TRBV2,CASSGTELSYGYTF,TGTGCCAGCAGTGGGACAGAACTGTCCTATGGCTACACCTTC
once,NA,TRBJ1-2,TRBV28,CASSTPSAANYGYTF,TGTGCCAGCAGCACCCCATCAGCTGCTAACTATGGCTACACCTTC
NA,NA,TRBJ2-1,TRBV9,CASSAEQFF,TGTGCCAGCAGCGCTGAGCAGTTCTTC
NA,NA,TRBJ2-7,TRBV28,CASSLLQLGYYEQYF,TGTGCCAGCAGTTTACTCCAACTAGGATACTACGAGCAGTACTTC
NA,NA,TRBJ2-4,TRBV18,CASSPPQGTNIQYF,TGTGCCAGCTCACCGCCGCAGGGTACTAACATTCAGTACTTC
NA,NA,TRBJ1-5,TRBV30,CAWSVSAYGQPQHF,TGTGCCTGGAGTGTTTCGGCATACGGTCAGCCCCAGCATTTT
NA,NA,TRBJ2-3,TRBV29-1,CSVVGGARTDTQYF,TGCAGCGTTGTTGGGGGAGCTCGCACAGATACGCAGTATTTT
NA,TRBD1,TRBJ2-7,TRBV5-4,CASSFAGGHEQYF,TGTGCCAGCAGCTTTGCAGGGGGCCACGAGCAGTACTTC
NA,TRBD2,TRBJ2-2,TRBV11-2,CASSFWILAGADDTGELFF,TGTGCCAGCAGCTTTTGGATACTAGCGGGAGCGGATGACACCGGGGAGCTGTTTTTT
NA,NA,TRBJ2-5,TRBV6-5,CASSYSAETQYF,TGTGCCAGCAGTTACTCGGCGGAGACCCAGTACTTC
NA,NA,TRBJ2-5,TRBV21-1,CASSYGSRKGSQETQYF,TGTGCCAGCAGCTATGGTAGCCGAAAGGGCAGCCAAGAGACCCAGTACTTC
NA,TRBD2,TRBJ2-3,TRBV19,CASSPLAGVADTQYF,TGTGCCAGTAGTCCGTTAGCGGGAGTGGCAGATACGCAGTATTTT
NA,NA,TRBJ2-5,TRBV11-2,CASSLPGTPGLETQYF,TGTGCCAGCAGCTTGCCCGGGACGCCGGGGTTAGAGACCCAGTACTTC
NA,NA,TRBJ2-7,TRBV27,CASSARDTVSYF,TGTGCCAGCAGTGCCCGGGACACCGTATCCTACTTC